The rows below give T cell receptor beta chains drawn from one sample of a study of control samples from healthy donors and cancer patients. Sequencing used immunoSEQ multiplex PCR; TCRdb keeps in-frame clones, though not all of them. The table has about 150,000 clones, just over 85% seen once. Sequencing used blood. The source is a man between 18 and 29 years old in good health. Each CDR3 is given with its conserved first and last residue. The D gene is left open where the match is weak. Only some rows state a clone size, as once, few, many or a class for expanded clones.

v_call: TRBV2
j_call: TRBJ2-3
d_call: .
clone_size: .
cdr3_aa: CASSGLGDTQYF
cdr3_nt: TGTGCCAGCAGTGGATTAGGAGATACGCAGTATTTT

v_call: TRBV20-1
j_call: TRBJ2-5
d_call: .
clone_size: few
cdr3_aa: CSGQGQETQYF
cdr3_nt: TGCAGTGGTCAGGGCCAAGAGACCCAGTACTTC

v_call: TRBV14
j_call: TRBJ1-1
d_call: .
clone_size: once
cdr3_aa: CASSLGRGLGTEAFF
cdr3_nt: TGTGCCAGCAGCCTAGGTAGGGGGTTGGGTACTGAAGCTTTCTTT

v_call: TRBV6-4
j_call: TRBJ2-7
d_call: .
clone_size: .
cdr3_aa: CASSDLTEPRTEPYEQYF
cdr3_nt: TGTGCCAGCAGTGACCTTACCGAGCCGAGGACAGAGCCCTACGAGCAGTACTTC

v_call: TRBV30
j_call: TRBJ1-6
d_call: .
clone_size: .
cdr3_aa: CAWSGEYNSPLHF
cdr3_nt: TGTGCCTGGAGTGGGGAATATAATTCACCCCTCCACTTT

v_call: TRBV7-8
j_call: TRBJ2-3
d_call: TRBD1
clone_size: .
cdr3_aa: CASSLPDRDPRDTDTQYF
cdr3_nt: TGTGCCAGCAGCTTACCCGACAGGGACCCTCGGGACACAGATACGCAGTATTTT

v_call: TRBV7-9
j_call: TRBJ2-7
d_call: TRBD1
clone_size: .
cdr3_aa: CASSTDRGSRYEQYF
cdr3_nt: TGTGCCAGCAGCACGGACAGGGGGTCGCGCTACGAGCAGTACTTC

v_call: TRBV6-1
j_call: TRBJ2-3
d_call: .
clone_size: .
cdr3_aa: CASSEDNGGVGEDTQYF
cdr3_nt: TGTGCCAGCAGTGAAGACAATGGGGGTGTGGGGGAGGATACGCAGTATTTT

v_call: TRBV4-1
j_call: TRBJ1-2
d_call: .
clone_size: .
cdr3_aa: CASSQGESGRLYGYTF
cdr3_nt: TGCGCCAGCAGCCAAGGTGAATCGGGGAGGCTCTATGGCTACACCTTC

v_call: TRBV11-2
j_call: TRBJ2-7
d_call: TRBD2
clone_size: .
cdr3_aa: CASSSASGGSYEQYF
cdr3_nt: TGTGCCAGCAGCTCCGCTAGCGGGGGATCCTACGAGCAGTACTTC

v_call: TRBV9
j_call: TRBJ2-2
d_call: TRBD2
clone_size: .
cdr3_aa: CASSPRLAGASGELFF
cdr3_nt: TGTGCCAGCAGCCCGAGACTAGCGGGGGCATCCGGGGAGCTGTTTTTT

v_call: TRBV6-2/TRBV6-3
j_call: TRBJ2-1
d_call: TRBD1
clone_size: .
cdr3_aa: CASSYDTLRQGGSYNEQFF
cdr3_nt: TGTGCCAGCAGTTACGACACCCTAAGACAGGGGGGCTCCTACAATGAGCAGTTCTTC

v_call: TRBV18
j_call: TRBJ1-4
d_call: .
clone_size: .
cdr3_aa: CASSPDFRDQGEKLFF
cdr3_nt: TGTGCCAGCTCACCCGACTTCCGGGACCAGGGCGAAAAACTGTTTTTT

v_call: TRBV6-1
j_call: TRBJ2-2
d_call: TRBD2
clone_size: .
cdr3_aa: CASSETPGGGTGELFF
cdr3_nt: TGTGCCAGCAGTGAAACCCCGGGGGGGGGCACCGGGGAGCTGTTTTTT

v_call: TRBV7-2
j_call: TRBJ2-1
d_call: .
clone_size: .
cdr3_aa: CASSLGREDEQFF
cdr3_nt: TGTGCCAGCAGCTTAGGCAGGGAGGATGAGCAGTTCTTC

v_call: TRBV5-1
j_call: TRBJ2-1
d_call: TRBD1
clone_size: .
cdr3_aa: CASSLDRGRDEQFF
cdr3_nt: TGCGCCAGCAGCTTGGACAGGGGGCGGGATGAGCAGTTCTTC

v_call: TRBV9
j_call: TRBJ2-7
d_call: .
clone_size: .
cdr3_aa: CASSLGLYYEQYF
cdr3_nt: TGTGCCAGCAGCCTCGGCCTGTACTACGAGCAGTACTTC

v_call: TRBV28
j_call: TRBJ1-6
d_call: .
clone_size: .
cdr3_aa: CASSLGFNYRARNSPLHF
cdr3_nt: TGTGCCAGCAGTTTAGGATTCAACTACAGGGCGCGAAATTCACCCCTCCACTTT

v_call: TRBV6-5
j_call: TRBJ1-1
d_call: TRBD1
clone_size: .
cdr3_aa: CATQGGRSGSEAFF
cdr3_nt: TGTGCCACTCAGGGGGGGCGCTCGGGTTCTGAAGCTTTCTTT

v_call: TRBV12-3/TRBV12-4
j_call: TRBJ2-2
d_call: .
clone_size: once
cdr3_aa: CASSPGDSGELFF
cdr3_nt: TGTGCCAGCAGCCCAGGGGATTCCGGGGAGCTGTTTTTT

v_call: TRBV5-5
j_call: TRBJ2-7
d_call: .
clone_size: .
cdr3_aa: CASSPGAGLSYEQYF
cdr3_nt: TGTGCCAGCAGCCCCGGCGCAGGCCTCTCCTACGAGCAGTACTTC

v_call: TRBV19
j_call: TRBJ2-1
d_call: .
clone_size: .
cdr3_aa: CASSIGGRGPYNEQFF
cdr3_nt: TGTGCCAGTAGTATAGGGGGGCGGGGCCCCTACAATGAGCAGTTCTTC

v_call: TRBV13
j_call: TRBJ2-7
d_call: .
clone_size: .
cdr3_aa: CASSDGRVTYEQYF
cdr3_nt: TGTGCCAGCAGCGATGGAAGGGTCACCTACGAGCAGTACTTC